The 20 T cell receptor beta chains below were found in one sample sequenced in a study of T cell changes during pregnancy in multiple sclerosis (dated by TCRdb to the late 2010s). Libraries were constructed by the immunoSEQ multiplex PCR assay. The table was pulled from immuneACCESS by TCRdb, which kept in-frame rearrangements only. Such tables lose some clones; where checked, under half of the loss comes from unresolved V genes, and the rest has no known cause. Counted in this sample were 130,000 or so clones; about 96% of them appeared once. The ten largest clones capture 0.44% of the sample. Sequences were derived from peripheral blood, sampled after pregnancy. All receptors come from a female donor with multiple sclerosis, enrolled in a pregnancy study.

V and J are TRBV27 and TRBJ2-3, with 10 bases fitting TRBD2. CDR1 and CDR2 from the germline V gene are MNHEY and SMNVEV (reference sequence). V was pared by 2 bases and J by 4 bases, with 6 bases of the junction left unmatched. The CDR3 length is 16 residues. The CDR3 region is CASSLIASGSADTQYF. The CDR3 DNA reads TGTGCCAGCAGTTTAATAGCTAGCGGGAGTGCAGATACGCAGTATTTT.

This clone was recorded once. This chain links TRBV7-9 with TRBJ2-1; 11 bases are a match to TRBD2. Unmatched junction bases numbered 3, after V lost 4 bases and J lost 4 bases. The germline CDR1 and CDR2 sequences are SEHNR and FQNEAQ (reference sequence). The CDR3 contains 15 residues. The CDR3 sequence is CASSSTSGNYNEQFF. For the CDR3, the DNA is TGTGCCAGCAGCTCGACTAGCGGGAATTACAATGAGCAGTTCTTC.

The rearrangement links TRBV5-7 to TRBJ1-5; 9 bases fit TRBD1. TRBV5-7 is labeled an ORF, and its function is uncertain. V lost 3 bases and J lost 0; bases outside the gene matches: 7. The CDR3 is 17 residues long. The CDR3 DNA reads as TGTGCCAGCAGCTCCCAGGACAGGGGCAATAGCAATCAGCCCCAGCATTTT. It specifies CASSSQDRGNSNQPQHF.

The chain has TRBV18 and TRBJ2-1, with D perhaps TRBD1 (6 bases). Trimming left V 3 bases short and J 5 bases short, with 14 bases between. CDR1 KGHSH and CDR2 LQKENI come from the germline V gene. CDR3 length equals 15 residues. The CDR3 DNA follows: TGTGCCAGCTCACCCCTCCAGGGGACCCACAATGAGCAGTTCTTC. Amino acids: CASSPLQGTHNEQFF.

This chain uses TRBV28 with TRBJ1-5; TRBD1 matches at 8 bases. Per the germline V gene, CDR1 is MDHEN and CDR2 is SYDVKM. This CDR3 comprises 16 residues. The V and J ends lost 6 bases and 6 bases, in that order; junction bases with no gene match: 13. For the CDR3, the DNA is TGTGCCAGCAGCGGGGAAAAAAGACAGGGGCCTCAGCCCCAGCATTTT. Its protein product is CASSGEKRQGPQPQHF.

V and J are TRBV19 and TRBJ2-3; D may be TRBD2 (6 bases). CDR3 size: 13 residues. The ends were cut back, 6 bases at V and 1 base at J, with 8 bases in the middle. The V gene's germline CDR1 is LNHDA and CDR2 SQIVND (reference sequence). The CDR3 DNA follows: TGTGCCAGTAGGGAGCGGGGCACAGATACGCAGTATTTT. It encodes CASRERGTDTQYF.

J is TRBJ2-7 and V is TRBV28, with 7 positions matching TRBD2. CDR1 is MDHEN and CDR2 is SYDVKM in the germline V gene. After removal of 10 bases from V and 3 bases from J, the junction contained 15 bases not matched to a gene. This CDR3 is built from 15 residues. CDR3 in amino acids: CAIKTDIGGSYEQYF. The CDR3 DNA is TGTGCCATTAAAACAGACATAGGCGGGAGCTACGAGCAGTACTTC.

This clone was picked up many times. The CDR3 nucleotides are TGTGCCAGCTCACCACTACCTCGAGGAGGTTCGGGAGGTGAGCAGTTCTTC. Translated, it gives CASSPLPRGGSGGEQFF. This rearrangement joins TRBV18 to TRBJ2-1; 7 nucleotides line up with TRBD2. Germline V gives CDR1 KGHSH, CDR2 LQKENI. CDR3 length: 17 amino acids. V dropped 1 base and J dropped 9; count of bases not matched to a gene: 15.

The V call is TRBV7-2, the J call TRBJ1-2; TRBD1 agrees at 7 bases. The CDR3 runs 14 residues. V lost 4 bases and J lost 7; bases outside the gene matches: 9. The germline CDR1 and CDR2 sequences are SGHTA and FQGNSA. DNA of the CDR3: TGTGCCAGCAGCTCTTCTGACAGGGTGGGTGGCTACACCTTC. Residues: CASSSSDRVGGYTF.

This chain joins TRBV9 and TRBJ2-5; tentatively, D is TRBD1 (6 bases). The CDR3 totals 15 residues. Looked up from germline, CDR1 is SGDLS and CDR2 is YYNGEE. The V end lost 0 bases, the J end lost 2 bases, and 11 bases lay between the germline ends. This CDR3 reads CASSVAGQSQETQYF. The DNA for the CDR3 is TGTGCCAGCAGCGTAGCCGGACAGTCTCAAGAGACCCAGTACTTC.

The V and J genes are TRBV5-1 and TRBJ2-3; D is unclear. In germline, CDR1 is SGHRS, CDR2 YFSETQ. Trimming pared 5 bases from V and 3 bases from J, leaving 7 bases between. The CDR3 totals 12 residues. The CDR3 region is CASSMRTDTQYF. In DNA, the CDR3 is TGCGCCAGCAGTATGAGGACAGATACGCAGTATTTT.

This clone has a single count. The V and J genes are TRBV4-1 and TRBJ2-7, with TRBD1 as a possible D gene (6 bases). The germline CDR1 and CDR2 sequences are MGHRA and YSYEKL. V was trimmed by 0 bases and J by 12 bases, leaving 27 bases between them. The CDR3 is 17 residues long. The CDR3 coding sequence is TGCGCCAGCAGCCAAGAACCCTCCCTTAGACAGGATCTCACAATGTACTTC. Protein: CASSQEPSLRQDLTMYF.

V is TRBV13 and J is TRBJ2-1, with D maybe TRBD2 (6 bases). Germline V gives CDR1 PRHDT, CDR2 FYEKMQ (reference sequence). V lost 4 bases and J 4 bases, leaving 14 bases between the germline ends. The length of the CDR3 is 15 residues. DNA for the CDR3: TGTGCCAGCAGCTCGACTAGTTCGGTTTACAATGAGCAGTTCTTC. Its protein is CASSSTSSVYNEQFF.

This rearrangement joins TRBV28 to TRBJ2-7, with TRBD2 matching 11 bases. In germline, CDR1 is MDHEN, CDR2 SYDVKM. Trimming at V came to 6 bases and at J to 7 bases, leaving 11 bases not matched to a gene. The CDR3 loop spans 15 amino acids. This CDR3 is CASRGELAGVDEQYF. The CDR3 DNA sequence: TGTGCCAGCAGGGGCGAACTAGCGGGAGTTGATGAGCAGTACTTC.

The J gene is TRBJ2-7, the V gene TRBV6-5, with D maybe TRBD2 (5 bases). The CDR3 loop spans 15 amino acids. The V and J ends lost 3 bases and 4 bases respectively, with 16 bases between them. Germline CDR1 is MNHEY and CDR2 is SVGAGI. The CDR3 bases are TGTGCCAGCAGTTATCGGGAATTGGGTGATTACGAGCAGTACTTC. This sequence encodes CASSYRELGDYEQYF.

V and J are TRBV11-3 and TRBJ2-4; the match to TRBD2 covers 11 bases. The length of the CDR3 is 17 residues. Germline V gene lookup returns CDR1 SGHNT and CDR2 YENEEA. J gave up 4 bases and V 5 bases, and 10 bases lay outside the gene matches. For the CDR3, the DNA is TGTGCCAGCAGCCTCCCGGGACTAGCGGACGTGAAAAACATTCAGTACTTC. This encodes CASSLPGLADVKNIQYF. The whole variable domain, remainder taken from reference TRBV11-3 and TRBJ2-4, is EAGVVQSPRYKIIEKKQPVAFWCNPISGHNTLYWYLQNLGQGPELLIRYENEEAVDDSQLPKDRFSAERLKGVDSTLKIQPAELGDSAVYLCASSLPGLADVKNIQYFGAGTRLSVL.

J is TRBJ2-2 and V is TRBV7-9; the D gene is possibly TRBD2 (6 bases). Trimming removed 5 bases at V and 3 bases at J, with 13 bases between. Germline CDR1 is SEHNR and CDR2 is FQNEAQ (reference sequence). CDR3 length: 15 residues. CDR3 sequence (DNA): TGTGCCAGCAGCACACCGGGACTCTACACCGGGGAGCTGTTTTTT. This encodes CASSTPGLYTGELFF.

This chain links TRBV10-3 with TRBJ2-1, with 11 bases lining up with TRBD2. This CDR3 comprises 15 residues. V lost 6 bases, J lost 8 bases, and 9 bases stayed unmatched. Looked up from germline, CDR1 is ENHRY and CDR2 is SYGVKD. The CDR3: CAIRMTSGALHEQFF. The CDR3, as DNA: TGTGCCATCAGGATGACTAGCGGGGCCCTCCATGAGCAGTTCTTC.

This rearrangement joins TRBV13 to TRBJ2-5; 8 positions agree with TRBD1. The CDR3 has 14 amino acids. Germline trimming cut 2 bases from V and 1 base from J; bases unmatched to any gene: 0. The germline V gene encodes CDR1 PRHDT and CDR2 FYEKMQ (reference sequence). In nucleotides, the CDR3 is TGTGCCAGCAGCTTACAGGGGGCCCAAGAGACCCAGTACTTC. Translating it yields CASSLQGAQETQYF.

On this clone: The same CDR3 is also encoded by other DNA sequences in this sample. The chain joins TRBV5-1 to TRBJ2-3, with 10 bases matching TRBD2. Germline CDR1 SGHRS, CDR2 YFSETQ. V shed 4 bases and J 3 bases; nucleotides not matched to a gene: 5. This CDR3 has 15 residues. CDR3 amino acids: CASSPLAGVTDTQYF. CDR3 DNA: TGCGCCAGCAGCCCCCTAGCGGGAGTAACAGATACGCAGTATTTT.